These T cell receptor beta chains were read from a single sample in a study of T-cell memory formation after mild COVID-19. Using its own MiXCR run on the 5' RACE reads, TCRdb lists one record per CDR3 protein. This sample yields around 510,000 distinct CDR3 sequences, of which about a fifth are seen a single time; 7% to 9% belongs to the top ten. The specimen sequenced was PBMCs or a T cell subset sorted from them (not recorded which). The receptors here all came from an adult woman who had mild COVID-19 (a few samples of this study predate the infection). Cell type and time point are not known. The CDR3 runs from the conserved cysteine through the conserved F or W. A D gene is named only where the DNA matches it firmly. Where a row states a size, it is once, few, many or the class of an expanded clone; other rows omit it.

clone_size	d_call	cdr3_length	j_call	v_call	cdr3_nt	cdr3_aa
few	TRBD1	13	TRBJ1-5	TRBV5-3	TGTGCCAGAAGCTTAACAGGGGAACGGCCCCAGCATTTT	CARSLTGERPQHF
many	-	14	TRBJ1-4	TRBV12-3/TRBV12-4	TGTGCCAGCTCCCTGTCCCGGGGTAATGAAAAACTGTTTTTT	CASSLSRGNEKLFF
-	TRBD2	16	TRBJ2-1	TRBV7-8	TGTGCCAGCAGCCCCGGGAGCGGGAGAAGGGCCAATGAGCAGTTCTTC	CASSPGSGRRANEQFF
few	-	16	TRBJ2-4	TRBV12-3/TRBV12-4	TGTGCCAGCAGTTTTGGGGGGCTCTTGTCCAAAAACATTCAGTACTTC	CASSFGGLLSKNIQYF
few	TRBD1	16	TRBJ2-2	TRBV24-1	TGTGCCACCAGTGATCCCCTGGGGACAGCAACCGGGGAGCTGTTTTTT	CATSDPLGTATGELFF
-	-	12	TRBJ1-1	TRBV24-1	TGTGCCACGGGGGGGGCGGACACTGAAGCTTTCTTT	CATGGADTEAFF
-	-	16	TRBJ2-1	TRBV19	TGTGCCAGTAGTGCGTCATCGCCGCCGCCCCTTAATGAGCAGTTCTTC	CASSASSPPPLNEQFF
-	-	14	TRBJ1-2	TRBV29-1	TGCAGCGTTCAGCCGACAGGCAAGGCCTATGGCTACACCTTC	CSVQPTGKAYGYTF
-	-	16	TRBJ2-6	TRBV15	TGTGCCACCAGCAGGGTCAGGAGCTCTGGGGCCAACGTCCTGACTTTC	CATSRVRSSGANVLTF
few	-	15	TRBJ2-7	TRBV4-2	TGTGCCAGCAGCCAAGGGGGTCAGGAGTCCTACGAGCAGTACTTC	CASSQGGQESYEQYF
-	-	16	TRBJ2-1	TRBV29-1	TGCAGCGTTTTACCGGGTGTAGGAAGGACCTACAATGAGCAGTTCTTC	CSVLPGVGRTYNEQFF
few	TRBD2	14	TRBJ2-1	TRBV2	TGTGCCAGCAGGGACCGGGACTACCACAATGAGCAGTTCTTC	CASRDRDYHNEQFF
-	-	12	TRBJ2-7	TRBV30	TGTGCCTGGGCTGGGACCTCCTACGAGCAGTACTTC	CAWAGTSYEQYF
-	-	13	TRBJ2-2	TRBV29-1	TGCAGCGCCAACATTCAAGGCCCCGGGGAGCTGTTTTTT	CSANIQGPGELFF
few	-	16	TRBJ1-1	TRBV20-1	TGCAGTGCTAGAGCAGGGGCCCGCGGGGTGAACACTGAAGCTTTCTTT	CSARAGARGVNTEAFF
few	-	13	TRBJ1-5	TRBV3-1	TGTGCCAGCGCTAAGGATAGCAATCAGCCCCAGCATTTT	CASAKDSNQPQHF